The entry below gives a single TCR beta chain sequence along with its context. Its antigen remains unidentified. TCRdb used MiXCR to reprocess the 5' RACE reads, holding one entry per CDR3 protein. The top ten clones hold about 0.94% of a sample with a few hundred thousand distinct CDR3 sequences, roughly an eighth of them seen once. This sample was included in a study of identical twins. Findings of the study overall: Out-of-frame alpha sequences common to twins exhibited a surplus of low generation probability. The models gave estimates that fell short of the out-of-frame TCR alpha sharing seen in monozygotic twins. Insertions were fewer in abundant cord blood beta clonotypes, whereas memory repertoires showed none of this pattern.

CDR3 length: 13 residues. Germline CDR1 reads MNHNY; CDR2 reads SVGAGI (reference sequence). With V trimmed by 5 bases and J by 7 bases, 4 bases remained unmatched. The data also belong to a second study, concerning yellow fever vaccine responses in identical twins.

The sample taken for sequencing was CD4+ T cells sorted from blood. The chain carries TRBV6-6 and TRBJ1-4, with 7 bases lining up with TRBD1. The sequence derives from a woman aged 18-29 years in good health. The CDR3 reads CASSRTGGEKLFF. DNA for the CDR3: TGTGCCAGCAGTAGGACAGGTGGTGAAAAACTGTTTTTT.